This T cell receptor (beta chain) was observed in a study of cytomegalovirus exposure and HLA in healthy donors. About the research overall: Previous work identified roughly 110 million unique TCR beta sequences from around 200 million T cells.

V trimming: 6 bases; J trimming: 0 bases; junction bases outside the gene matches: 6. This CDR3 contains 17 residues. From germline, CDR1 is LNHNV and CDR2 YYDKDF (reference sequence). Samples came from healthy bone marrow donors. The study ran its PCR with 60 Vbeta and 13 Jbeta primers. Sequencing used immunoSEQ multiplex PCR; TCRdb keeps in-frame clones, though not all of them. In the table there are 70,000 to 90,000 clones, roughly 80% of which are singletons. The clonotype originates from a man aged 35 to 55 in good health and CMV-seronegative. Sequencing was carried out using PBMCs. The rearrangement joins TRBV15 to TRBJ2-1, with 12 bases that match TRBD2. The CDR3 reads CATRLRTSGNSYNEQFF. The CDR3 DNA reads TGTGCCACCAGGCTGAGGACTAGCGGGAACTCCTACAATGAGCAGTTCTTC.